Shown below are 2 T cell receptor beta chains from a single sample sequenced in a study of cytomegalovirus exposure and HLA in healthy donors (dated by TCRdb to the late 2010s). Receptors were amplified or captured by the immunoSEQ multiplex PCR assay. For the multiplex PCR, a mixture combining 60 forward primers for TCR Vbeta segments and 13 reverse primers for TCR Jbeta segments was used. TCRdb's version of the immuneACCESS table is confined to in-frame rearrangements and falls short of the full clone set. An unresolved V gene accounts for under half of the shortfall where checked; the remainder is of unknown origin. Recorded for this sample are about 250,000 clones; 65% to 85% of them occurred a single time. About 2.1% of the sample is held by the ten biggest clonotypes. The specimen was PBMCs. The origin of the receptors is a female donor in good health and CMV-seronegative.

The chain uses TRBV7-9 and TRBJ1-1; no clear D gene. The CDR3 is made up of 12 amino acids. Per the germline V gene, CDR1 is SEHNR and CDR2 is FQNEAQ (reference sequence). CDR3 residues: CSGNSIGTEAFF. In DNA form, the CDR3 reads TGTTCCGGGAACAGTATCGGAACTGAAGCTTTCTTT.

The rearrangement uses TRBV30 and TRBJ1-5; the match to TRBD1 covers 7 bases. The germline gives CDR1 GTSNPN, CDR2 SVGIG (reference sequence). V shed 8 bases, J shed 1 base, and the junction held 14 bases outside the gene matches. This CDR3 comprises 16 residues. DNA for the CDR3: TGTGCCGTCGCCCCGGGAGCAGGGGGGAGCAATCAGCCCCAGCATTTT. This gives the protein CAVAPGAGGSNQPQHF. Based on the CDR3 plus reference TRBV30 and TRBJ1-5, the full variable domain is SQTIHQWPATLVQPVGSPLSLECTVEGTSNPNLYWYRQAAGRGLQLLFYSVGIGQISSEVPQNLSASRPQDRQFILSSKKLLLSDSGFYLCAVAPGAGGSNQPQHFGDGTRLSIL.